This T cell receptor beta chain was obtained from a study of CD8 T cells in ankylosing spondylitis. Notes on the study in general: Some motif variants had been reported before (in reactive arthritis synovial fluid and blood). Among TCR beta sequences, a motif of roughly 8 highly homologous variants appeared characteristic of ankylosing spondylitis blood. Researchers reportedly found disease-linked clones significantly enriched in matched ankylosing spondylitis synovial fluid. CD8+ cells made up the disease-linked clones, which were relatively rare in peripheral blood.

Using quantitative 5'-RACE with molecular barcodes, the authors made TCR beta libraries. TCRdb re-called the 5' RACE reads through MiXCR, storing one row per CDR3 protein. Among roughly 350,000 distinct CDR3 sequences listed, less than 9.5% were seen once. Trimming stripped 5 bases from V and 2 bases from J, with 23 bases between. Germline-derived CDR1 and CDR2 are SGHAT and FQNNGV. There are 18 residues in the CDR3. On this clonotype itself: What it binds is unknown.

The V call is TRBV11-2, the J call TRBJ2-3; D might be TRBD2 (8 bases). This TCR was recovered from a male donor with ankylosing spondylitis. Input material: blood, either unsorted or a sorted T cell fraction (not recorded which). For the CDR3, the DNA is TGTGCCAGCAGCCCGGGGGGGACAGCCGTAACCTCCACAGATACGCAGTATTTT. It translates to CASSPGGTAVTSTDTQYF. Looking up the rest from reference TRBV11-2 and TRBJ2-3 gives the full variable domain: EAGVAQSPRYKIIEKRQSVAFWCNPISGHATLYWYQQILGQGPKLLIQFQNNGVVDDSQLPKDRFSAERLKGVDSTLKIQPAKLEDSAVYLCASSPGGTAVTSTDTQYFGPGTRLTVL.